This T cell receptor beta chain came from a study of T cells in Graves' hyperthyroidism and ophthalmopathy. Study-wide results and limits: Ophthalmopathy was told apart from stable hyperthyroidism by a 13 V-J model. The model identified upcoming ophthalmopathy a median approximately 6.5 months ahead of onset. Researchers found most expanded thyroid clonotypes above 0.001 in blood as well.

The CDR3 regions of TCR beta were amplified from RNA transcripts. HTBI primers were used for first-round RT-PCR of the TCR CDR3. TCRdb re-called the multiplex PCR reads through MiXCR, storing one row per CDR3 protein. The data contain approximately 370,000 distinct CDR3 sequences, 15% of them singletons. To note about this clonotype: Its antigen is not known.

Diagnosis relied on clinical symptoms, serum thyroxine and TRAb, thyroid ultrasound and orbital computed tomography. The length of the CDR3 is 18 residues. Germline loops: CDR1 DFQATT, CDR2 SNEGSKA (reference sequence). Trimming pared 1 base from V and 4 bases from J, leaving 23 bases between. Input material: blood. The chain has TRBV20-1 and TRBJ1-5; possibly TRBD1 for D (6 bases). The source is a woman in her 30s with Graves' hyperthyroidism. The CDR3 region is CSARADGQIPYKNQPQHF. As DNA, the CDR3 is TGCAGTGCTAGAGCTGATGGACAGATACCTTACAAGAATCAGCCCCAGCATTTT.